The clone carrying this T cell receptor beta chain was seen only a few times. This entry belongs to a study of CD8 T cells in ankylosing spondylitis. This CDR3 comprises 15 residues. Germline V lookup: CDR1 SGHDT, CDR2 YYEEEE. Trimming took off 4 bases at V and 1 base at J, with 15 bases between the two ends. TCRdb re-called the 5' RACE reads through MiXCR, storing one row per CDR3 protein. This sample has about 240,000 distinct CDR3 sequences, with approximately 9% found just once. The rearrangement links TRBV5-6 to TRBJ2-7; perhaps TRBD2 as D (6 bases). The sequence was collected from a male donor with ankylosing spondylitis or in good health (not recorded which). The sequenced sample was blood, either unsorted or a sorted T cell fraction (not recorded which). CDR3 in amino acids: CASSRRGTPSYEQYF. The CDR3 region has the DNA TGTGCCAGCAGCCGAAGAGGGACTCCATCCTACGAGCAGTACTTC.